This T cell receptor (beta chain) appears in the sequencing data of a study of CD8 T cells in Susac syndrome. This clonotype was observed once. An amount of RNA that ranged from about 0.45 to 1 ug was reverse transcribed with random hexamers. TCRdb reprocessed the immunoSEQ multiplex PCR reads with MiXCR, giving one entry per CDR3 protein. The profile covers about 120,000 distinct CDR3 sequences, with approximately 91% appearing a single time and about 0.14% taken by the ten largest. The sample consisted of CD4+ T cells from PBMCs. This TCR was recovered from a human donor in good health.

In DNA, the CDR3 is TGTGCCAGTAGTATGTTGCAGGGGGAGATTTTGAACACTGAAGCTTTCTTT. Protein: CASSMLQGEILNTEAFF. V usage is TRBV19 and J usage is TRBJ1-1; TRBD1 agrees at 7 bases. The trim removed 3 bases at V and 0 bases at J, leaving 10 bases unmatched. The CDR3 is made up of 17 amino acids. The V gene's germline CDR1 is LNHDA and CDR2 SQIVND (reference sequence).